Below are 13 T cell receptor beta chains sequenced from a single sample in a study of synovial regulatory T cells in juvenile arthritis. Method: immunoSEQ multiplex PCR; TCRdb's copy keeps in-frame clones and lacks some. The listing records just under 10,000 clones. Material for sequencing was Treg cells from blood. The subset was: remaining (HLA-DR-negative) circulating blood Treg cells. The source of these receptors is a donor younger than 30 with juvenile idiopathic arthritis.

The chain recombines TRBV4-3 with TRBJ1-4. This CDR3 has 20 residues. Only the protein is on record. Germline V gene lookup returns CDR1 LGHNA and CDR2 YSLEER. The CDR3 loop is CASSQDITLSIRGGEEKLFF.

The chain is built from TRBV28 and TRBJ1-1; TCRdb lists TRBD1, though no DNA is available to test this call. Germline V gives CDR1 MDHEN, CDR2 SYDVKM. This CDR3 contains 15 residues. DNA for this receptor is not on file. Here the CDR3 reads CASSFSIRVNTEAFF.

The CDR3 loop reads CASSIAGGAGYGYTF. The genes are TRBV19 and TRBJ1-2. CDR3 length equals 15 residues. No DNA sequence is on record. Germline loops: CDR1 LNHDA, CDR2 SQIVND (reference sequence).

The gene calls are TRBV25-1 and TRBJ1-3; TCRdb's assignment of TRBD1 cannot be checked, as there is no DNA. CDR1 is MGHDK and CDR2 is SYGVNS in the germline V gene. CDR3 size: 15 residues. The nucleotide record is missing. The CDR3: CASSEARGLGNTIYF. The full variable domain, in which reference TRBV25-1 and TRBJ1-3 provide the parts outside the CDR3, is EADIYQTPRYLVIGTGKKITLECSQTMGHDKMYWYQQDPGMELHLIHYSYGVNSTEKGDLSSESTVSRIRTEHFPLTLESARPSHTSQYLCASSEARGLGNTIYFGEGSWLTVV.

The rearrangement joins TRBV10-3 to TRBJ1-1; checking the TCRdb D call of TRBD1 is not possible without DNA. The CDR3 contains 13 residues. No DNA was logged. From germline, CDR1 is ENHRY and CDR2 SYGVKD. The CDR3 reads CAAQGVGDTEAFF.

The gene calls are TRBV4-1 and TRBJ1-4; the D call of TRBD1 rests on TCRdb alone, since no DNA is present to check it. CDR3 length: 14 residues. A DNA sequence was not provided. Germline-derived CDR1 and CDR2 are MGHRA and YSYEKL. Here the CDR3 reads CASSPGQGWGKLFF.

The CDR3 sequence: CASSGAGGQPQHF. The chain joins TRBV25-1 to TRBJ1-5; TCRdb gives TRBD1 as the D gene, but with no DNA this cannot be confirmed. CDR1 MGHDK and CDR2 SYGVNS come from the germline V gene. The CDR3 length is 13 residues. The record lacks a DNA sequence.

The genes are TRBV6-4 and TRBJ1-2. Germline V gene sequence: CDR1 MRHNA, CDR2 SNTAGT. This CDR3 has 13 amino acids. The DNA is unrecorded. CDR3 region: CASSDGPLSGYTF.

The chain carries TRBV18 and TRBJ2-5; TCRdb picks TRBD1, but there is no DNA to check that call. Germline values: CDR1 KGHSH, CDR2 LQKENI. CDR3 length: 14 residues. The DNA sequence is not available. CDR3: CASSPDRIGETQYF. Variable domain in full (rest from reference TRBV18 and TRBJ2-5): NAGVMQNPRHLVRRRGQEARLRCSPMKGHSHVYWYRQLPEEGLKFMVYLQKENIIDESGMPKERFSAEFPKEGPSILRIQQVVRGDSAAYFCASSPDRIGETQYFGPGTRLLVL.

The chain joins TRBV19 to TRBJ2-7; the TCRdb D gene call, TRBD1, has no DNA to confirm it. This CDR3 comprises 14 residues. Only the protein is on record. Germline values: CDR1 LNHDA, CDR2 SQIVND (reference sequence). This CDR3 is CASSIVGQDYEQYF.

CDR3: CASSRQGGDEKLFF. The rearrangement joins TRBV7-9 to TRBJ1-4; TCRdb's assignment of TRBD1 cannot be checked, as there is no DNA. The CDR3 spans 14 residues. There is no recorded DNA. Germline V CDR1 and CDR2: SEHNR, FQNEAQ (reference sequence).

The chain has TRBV10-3 and TRBJ1-1. This CDR3 region has 12 residues. No DNA sequence is on record. The germline gives CDR1 ENHRY, CDR2 SYGVKD. CDR3 sequence: CAISESGGEAFF.

This chain uses TRBV6-5 with TRBJ1-3. CDR1 is MNHEY and CDR2 is SVGAGI in the germline V gene. CDR3 length: 15 amino acids. DNA for this receptor is not on file. CDR3 in amino acids: CASSRDWSSGNTIYF.